This T cell receptor gamma chain was sequenced for a study of γδ T cells in repeated Plasmodium falciparum infection. General study findings and limits: In Vdelta2-negative, largely Vdelta1+, gammadelta repertoires, repeated controlled infections appeared to drive clonal selection waves.

TCRdb reprocessed the multiplex PCR reads using CATT. The data show 13,000 to 15,000 gamma-chain clones, with 1.5% to 2% seen just once and 25% to 30% held by the top ten. Flow sorting of PBMC yielded separate Vgamma9/Vdelta2+ and Vdelta2-negative gammadelta T cell populations for bulk repertoire analysis. Germline-derived CDR1 and CDR2 are GITISATS and ISYDGTV (reference sequence). J lost 3 bases, V lost 4 bases, and 12 bases had no gene match. The CDR3 loop spans 15 amino acids. This clone came up many times. Its antigen is not known. This DNA's translation differs at residue 5 from TCRdb's protein, which comes from a much larger clone; a read error is likely, and the protein shown is translated from the DNA.

The chain combines TRGV9 with TRGJ1 or TRGJ2. Specimen: gamma-delta T cells from blood. This sequence originates from a pool of human donors (malaria-infected and uninfected, not separated). The CDR3 protein is CALWDVFPAYYKKLF. The CDR3 nucleotides read TGTGCCTTGTGGGATGTGTTCCCTGCTTATTATAAGAAACTCTTT.